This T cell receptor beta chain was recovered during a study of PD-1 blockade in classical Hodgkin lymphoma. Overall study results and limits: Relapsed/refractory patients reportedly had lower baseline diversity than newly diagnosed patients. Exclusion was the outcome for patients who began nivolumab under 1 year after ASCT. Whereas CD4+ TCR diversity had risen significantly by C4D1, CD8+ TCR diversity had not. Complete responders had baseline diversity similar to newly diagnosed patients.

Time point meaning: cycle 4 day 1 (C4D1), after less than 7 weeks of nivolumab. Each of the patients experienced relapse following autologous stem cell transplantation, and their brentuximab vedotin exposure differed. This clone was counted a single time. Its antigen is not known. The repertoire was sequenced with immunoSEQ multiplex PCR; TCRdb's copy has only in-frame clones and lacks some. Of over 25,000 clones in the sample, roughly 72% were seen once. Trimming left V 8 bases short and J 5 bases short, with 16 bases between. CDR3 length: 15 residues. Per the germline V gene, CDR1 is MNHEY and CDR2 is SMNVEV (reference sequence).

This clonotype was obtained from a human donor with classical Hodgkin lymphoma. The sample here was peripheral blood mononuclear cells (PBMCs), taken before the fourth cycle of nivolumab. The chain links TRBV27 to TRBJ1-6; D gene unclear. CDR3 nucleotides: TGTGCCAGCGCCACGGTGGGCAGTCATAATTCACCCCTCCACTTT. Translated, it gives CASATVGSHNSPLHF.